A selection of T cell receptor beta chains follows, all from one sample in a study of identical twins. One entry per CDR3 protein, called by TCRdb with MiXCR from the 5' RACE reads. This sample has a few hundred thousand distinct CDR3 sequences; 20% to 25% occur once, and the top ten carry about 3%. This same sample was also part of a study on T cells expressing NK-cell markers.

The sample consisted of CD4+ T cells sorted from blood. These receptor sequences come from a woman under 30 in good health. The CDR3 runs from the conserved cysteine through the conserved F or W. A D gene is named only where the DNA matches it firmly. Size is stated for part of the rows, as once, few or many counts, or as a class when the clone is expanded.

d_call j_call v_call clone_size cdr3_aa cdr3_nt
. TRBJ2-2 TRBV10-1 many CASRSDGNTGELFF TGCGCCAGCAGGTCGGACGGGAACACCGGGGAGCTGTTTTTT
. TRBJ2-3 TRBV6-2/TRBV6-3 . CASSYRGTQDTQYF TGTGCCAGCAGTTACAGGGGTACACAAGATACGCAGTATTTT
TRBD1 TRBJ1-3 TRBV6-1 few CASSARGTDGNTIYF TGTGCCAGCAGTGCCAGGGGGACAGATGGAAACACCATATATTTT
TRBD1 TRBJ2-7 TRBV20-1 . CSARRTGVYEQYF TGCAGTGCTAGAAGGACAGGGGTCTACGAGCAGTACTTC
TRBD1 TRBJ1-5 TRBV12-3/TRBV12-4 few CATQTGAAF TGTGCCACCCAGACAGGGGCGGCTTTT
. TRBJ2-1 TRBV29-1 . CSVPAHRNYNEQFF TGCAGCGTCCCGGCGCACCGAAATTACAATGAGCAGTTCTTC
TRBD2 TRBJ2-5 TRBV7-2 . CASSSNDGRGETQYF TGTGCCAGCAGCTCCAACGACGGGAGGGGAGAGACCCAGTACTTC
. TRBJ2-3 TRBV20-1 . CSARTWGPQYF TGCAGTGCAAGGACATGGGGACCGCAGTATTTT
TRBD2 TRBJ2-5 TRBV24-1 few CATSDSSGIGRETQYF TGTGCCACCAGTGATTCTAGCGGGATAGGAAGAGAGACCCAGTACTTC
. TRBJ1-2 TRBV19 . CASSPPGRKYGYTF TGTGCCAGTAGCCCTCCGGGACGTAAATATGGCTACACCTTC
. TRBJ2-3 TRBV5-4 . CASSFAGARQDTQYF TGTGCCAGCAGCTTCGCGGGGGCCAGGCAAGATACGCAGTATTTT
TRBD1 TRBJ2-3 TRBV28 few CASRAGGLVTQYF TGTGCCAGCCGGGCAGGGGGCCTCGTTACGCAGTATTTT
TRBD2 TRBJ2-1 TRBV5-1 . CASSLGLADINEQFF TGCGCCAGCAGCTTGGGACTAGCGGATATCAATGAGCAGTTCTTC
. TRBJ2-1 TRBV9 few CASSVATKQFF TGTGCCAGCAGCGTAGCGACGAAGCAGTTCTTC
. TRBJ1-2 TRBV5-5 . CASSSMGAPGGYTF TGTGCCAGCAGCTCCATGGGGGCCCCGGGTGGCTACACCTTC
TRBD2 TRBJ2-1 TRBV6-2/TRBV6-3 many CASSSLAGVNNEQFF TGTGCCAGCAGCTCACTAGCGGGAGTCAACAATGAGCAGTTCTTC
. TRBJ1-1 TRBV6-6 . CASSPHREAFF TGTGCCAGCAGTCCCCACAGAGAAGCTTTCTTT
. TRBJ2-1 TRBV18 . CASSPRHRDEQFF TGTGCCAGCTCACCCAGACATCGGGATGAGCAGTTCTTC
. TRBJ1-4 TRBV11-2 few CASSWGNEKLFF TGTGCCAGCAGCTGGGGGAATGAAAAACTGTTTTTT
TRBD2 TRBJ2-7 TRBV19 few CASSIGGLADEQYF TGTGCCAGTAGTATTGGTGGACTAGCGGACGAGCAGTACTTC
. TRBJ2-7 TRBV11-2 few CASSETREQYF TGTGCCAGCAGCGAGACGCGCGAGCAGTACTTC
. TRBJ2-7 TRBV6-5 few CASSFSGGASYEQYF TGTGCCAGCAGTTTCTCGGGGGGCGCTTCCTACGAGCAGTACTTC
. TRBJ1-5 TRBV12-3/TRBV12-4 few CASSEGRWNSNQPQHF TGTGCCAGCAGTGAGGGACGGTGGAATAGCAATCAGCCCCAGCATTTT
TRBD1 TRBJ1-2 TRBV4-3 few CASRQGTANYGYTF TGCGCCAGCAGGCAAGGGACAGCTAACTATGGCTACACCTTC
. TRBJ1-2 TRBV7-8 . CASSLGGAKGYTF TGTGCCAGCAGCTTAGGGGGGGCTAAGGGCTACACCTTC
. TRBJ2-2 TRBV6-1 . CASSERGANTGELFF TGTGCCAGCAGTGAACGGGGCGCGAACACCGGGGAGCTGTTTTTT
. TRBJ1-2 TRBV20-1 few CSAIRDGGGYTF TGCAGTGCTATCCGGGACGGAGGTGGCTACACCTTC
TRBD1 TRBJ1-1 TRBV5-1 few CASSPDRGRHTEAFF TGCGCCAGCAGCCCCGACAGGGGCCGACACACTGAAGCTTTCTTT
. TRBJ1-2 TRBV2 few CASSEDRVPGYTF TGTGCCAGCAGTGAAGATAGGGTCCCCGGCTACACCTTC
. TRBJ2-2 TRBV12-3/TRBV12-4 few CASSLVQSLPGELFF TGTGCCAGCAGTTTAGTACAGAGCCTTCCCGGGGAGCTGTTTTTT
. TRBJ2-5 TRBV7-9 . CASSSRGEGETQYF TGTGCCAGCAGCTCGCGGGGAGAAGGAGAGACCCAGTACTTC
. TRBJ2-7 TRBV2 . CASNGRGWDEQYF TGTGCCAGCAATGGCAGGGGTTGGGACGAGCAGTACTTC
. TRBJ2-7 TRBV2 . CASSGRQGSYEQYF TGTGCCAGCAGTGGAAGGCAGGGATCCTACGAGCAGTACTTC
. TRBJ2-1 TRBV12-3/TRBV12-4 . CASSSPLLATEQFF TGTGCCAGCAGTTCCCCCCTCCTAGCGACTGAGCAGTTCTTC
. TRBJ2-1 TRBV20-1 few CSARDRIWASPANEQFF TGCAGTGCTAGAGATCGAATTTGGGCTAGCCCGGCAAATGAGCAGTTCTTC
. TRBJ2-1 TRBV11-2 few CASSLERGAYYNEQFF TGTGCCAGCAGCTTAGAACGCGGGGCCTACTACAATGAGCAGTTCTTC
TRBD1 TRBJ2-1 TRBV12-3/TRBV12-4 . CASRHSGTGVNEQFF TGTGCCAGCAGACACTCCGGGACAGGGGTCAATGAGCAGTTCTTC
. TRBJ2-3 TRBV20-1 . CSARYRDPQYF TGCAGTGCTAGATACAGGGATCCGCAGTATTTT
. TRBJ2-7 TRBV4-3 few CASSQQLSGLSSYEQYF TGCGCCAGCAGCCAACAGTTGAGCGGGTTATCCTCCTACGAGCAGTACTTC
. TRBJ2-1 TRBV29-1 . CSVDEGEPLINEQFF TGCAGCGTTGATGAGGGGGAACCCCTCATAAATGAGCAGTTCTTC
TRBD1 TRBJ1-5 TRBV4-3 few CASSQDHRQGGNQPQHF TGCGCCAGCAGCCAAGATCATCGACAGGGAGGCAATCAGCCCCAGCATTTT
. TRBJ2-2 TRBV7-2 . CASTTVYAELFF TGTGCCAGCACCACGGTGTATGCGGAGCTGTTTTTT
TRBD2 TRBJ2-3 TRBV30 . CAWSPGLETDTQYF TGTGCCTGGAGCCCGGGACTAGAGACAGATACGCAGTATTTT
. TRBJ2-3 TRBV12-3/TRBV12-4 . CASSPHLRTDTQYF TGTGCCAGCAGCCCCCATCTTCGGACAGATACGCAGTATTTT
TRBD1 TRBJ2-1 TRBV5-1 few CASSIGTGLDEQFF TGCGCCAGCAGCATAGGGACAGGGTTGGATGAGCAGTTCTTC
. TRBJ2-1 TRBV9 . CASGDRAYNEQFF TGTGCCAGCGGAGACCGGGCATACAATGAGCAGTTCTTC
. TRBJ2-7 TRBV20-1 . CSARGPLSRGEAEQYF TGCAGTGCTAGAGGTCCCCTCAGTAGGGGCGAGGCCGAGCAGTACTTC
. TRBJ1-4 TRBV12-3/TRBV12-4 . CASSLRVEKLFF TGTGCCAGCAGTTTACGAGTGGAAAAACTGTTTTTT
. TRBJ2-1 TRBV6-6 many CASSSPAGEQFF TGTGCCAGCAGTTCCCCGGCCGGGGAGCAGTTCTTC